The clone carrying this T cell receptor beta chain was detected many times. TCRdb reanalysed the RACE reads using MiXCR and keeps one entry per CDR3 protein. The sample has around 42,000 distinct CDR3 sequences; over 3% are singletons. The data derive from a study of human T cells and chemical hapten exposure. Time point noted: patch test 2, 6 weeks after DPC sensitization. Sample treatment: therapeutic diphenylcyclopropenone sensitization with weekly scalp DPC. The source of this sequence is a man aged 35-49 years with alopecia areata. Some clones in this sample may be carry-over from other donors' samples. The material was whole blood, obtained in connection with sensitization to the hapten diphenylcyclopropenone (DPC).

The DNA for the CDR3 is TGTGCCAGCAGTCCGGGACTAGCGGGAGAGACCGGGGAGCTGTTTTTT. Protein sequence: CASSPGLAGETGELFF. This sequence joins TRBV6-4 and TRBJ2-2; 14 bases align to TRBD2. With 5 bases clipped from V and 5 bases from J, the junction kept 4 bases outside the gene matches. Germline-derived CDR1 and CDR2 are MRHNA and SNTAGT. This CDR3 comprises 16 residues.